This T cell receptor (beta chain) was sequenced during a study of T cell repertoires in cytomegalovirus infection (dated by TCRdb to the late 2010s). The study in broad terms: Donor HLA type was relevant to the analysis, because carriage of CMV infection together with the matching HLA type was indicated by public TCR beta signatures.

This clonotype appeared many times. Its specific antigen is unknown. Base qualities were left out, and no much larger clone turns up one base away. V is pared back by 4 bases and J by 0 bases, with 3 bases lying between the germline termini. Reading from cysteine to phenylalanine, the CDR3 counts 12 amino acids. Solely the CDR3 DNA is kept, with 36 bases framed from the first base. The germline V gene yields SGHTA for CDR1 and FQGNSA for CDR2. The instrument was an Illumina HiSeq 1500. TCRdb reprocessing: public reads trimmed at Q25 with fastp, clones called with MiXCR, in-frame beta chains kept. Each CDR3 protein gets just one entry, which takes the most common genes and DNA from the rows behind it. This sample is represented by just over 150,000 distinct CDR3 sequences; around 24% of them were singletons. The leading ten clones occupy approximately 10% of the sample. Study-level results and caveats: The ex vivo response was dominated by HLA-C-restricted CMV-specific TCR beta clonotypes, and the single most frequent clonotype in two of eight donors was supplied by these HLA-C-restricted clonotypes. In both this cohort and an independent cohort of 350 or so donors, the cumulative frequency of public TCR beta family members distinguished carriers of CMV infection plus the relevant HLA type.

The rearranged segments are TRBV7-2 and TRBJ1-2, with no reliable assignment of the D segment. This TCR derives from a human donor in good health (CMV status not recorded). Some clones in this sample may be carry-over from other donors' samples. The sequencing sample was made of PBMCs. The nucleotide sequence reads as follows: TGTGCCAGCAGCTCCCCTAACTATGGCTACACCTTC. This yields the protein CASSSPNYGYTF.